This T cell receptor beta chain comes out of a study of CD8 T cells in ankylosing spondylitis. This clonotype was seen repeatedly, ten times or more. TCRdb recomputed calls from the 5' RACE reads with MiXCR, one row per CDR3 protein. The data show 250,000 to 300,000 distinct CDR3 sequences, 15% to 25% seen once. The germline V and J ends were trimmed by 6 bases and 4 bases, with 18 bases remaining between them. This CDR3 region has 15 residues. Germline CDR1 DFQATT, CDR2 SNEGSKA (reference sequence). Sample: blood, either unsorted or a sorted T cell fraction (not recorded which). The TCR sequence derives from a male donor with ankylosing spondylitis or in good health (not recorded which). The rearrangement joins TRBV20-1 to TRBJ1-4, with D tentatively TRBD1 (5 bases). CDR3 bases: TGCAGTGCGCGTTCCGAGGGGCTTCTTAATGAAAAACTGTTTTTT. Its protein is CSARSEGLLNEKLFF.